One and the same sample provided the 11 T cell receptor beta chains below, sequenced in a study of PD-1 blockade in mismatch repair-deficient tumors. Sequenced by immunoSEQ multiplex PCR; TCRdb stores in-frame clones only, minus some. The repertoire includes tens of thousands of clones, around 73% of them detected once, and over 3% sits in the top ten. This material consisted of peripheral blood, taken 4 weeks after starting pembrolizumab. The source is an adult with mismatch repair-deficient cancer.

The chain joins TRBV5-4 to TRBJ2-1, with 7 bases lining up with TRBD2. The CDR3 is made up of 15 amino acids. Germline CDR1 is SGHNT and CDR2 is YYREEE (reference sequence). With 0 bases clipped from V and 6 bases from J, the junction kept 6 bases outside the gene matches. CDR3 sequence: CASSLGLPGGNEQFF. The CDR3 coding sequence is TGTGCCAGCAGCTTGGGGCTCCCGGGGGGCAATGAGCAGTTCTTC.

CDR3 bases: TGTGCCAGCCGATTTGGAACTAGCGGGCCGGGCGGGGAGCTGTTTTTT. It encodes CASRFGTSGPGGELFF. This chain joins TRBV25-1 and TRBJ2-2; TRBD2 aligns across 9 bases. J lost 7 bases, V lost 8 bases, and 14 bases had no gene match. Germline CDR1 is MGHDK and CDR2 is SYGVNS. The CDR3 is 16 amino acids. The variable domain in full, completed from reference TRBV25-1 and TRBJ2-2, reads EADIYQTPRYLVIGTGKKITLECSQTMGHDKMYWYQQDPGMELHLIHYSYGVNSTEKGDLSSESTVSRIRTEHFPLTLESARPSHTSQYLCASRFGTSGPGGELFFGEGSRLTVL.

Points on this clone: Compared with germline, one end of the junction differs, possibly owing to a read error. V is TRBV5-6 and J is TRBJ2-2; 11 bases fit TRBD2. In germline, CDR1 is SGHDT, CDR2 YYEEEE. The CDR3 extends over 16 amino acids. CDR3: CASRLGLAENTGELFF. The CDR3 DNA follows: TGTGCCAGCAGGTTGGGACTAGCGGAGAACACCGGGGAGCTGTTTTTT.

V gene TRBV30 combines with J gene TRBJ1-1, with no clear D. From germline, CDR1 is GTSNPN and CDR2 SVGIG (reference sequence). The CDR3 totals 11 residues. Trimming shortened V by 2 bases and J by 3 bases, and 4 bases separated the two germline ends. In DNA, the CDR3 is TGTGCCTGGAGTATCCACACTGAAGCTTTCTTT. Protein product: CAWSIHTEAFF.

This clone was seen a single time. The chain joins TRBV19 to TRBJ2-5; 10 bases are shared with TRBD2. This CDR3 contains 16 residues. The J segment lost 4 bases and the V segment lost 4 bases, leaving 9 bases of the junction unmatched. The germline V gene encodes CDR1 LNHDA and CDR2 SQIVND (reference sequence). The CDR3 bases are TGTGCCAGTAGTAACCTAGCGGGAGCATGGGGAGAGACCCAGTACTTC. Protein product: CASSNLAGAWGETQYF.

The rearrangement uses TRBV10-1 and TRBJ2-1; a weak D match, TRBD1 (6 bases). From germline, CDR1 is WNHNN and CDR2 SYGVQD (reference sequence). CDR3 length: 15 residues. V shed 4 bases and J shed 0 bases, with 10 bases lying between them. The DNA of the CDR3 is TGCGCCAGCAGTGCCCGCAGGGGCTCCTACAATGAGCAGTTCTTC. It translates to CASSARRGSYNEQFF.

The V call is TRBV11-3, the J call TRBJ2-7; unclear D gene. In germline, CDR1 is SGHNT, CDR2 YENEEA. The length of the CDR3 is 12 residues. V dropped 2 bases and J dropped 5 bases, with 7 bases sitting between them. CDR3 DNA: TGTGCCAGCAGCTTACTTGATGACGAGCAGTACTTC. It codes for CASSLLDDEQYF. Combining the CDR3 with reference TRBV11-3 and TRBJ2-7 gives the whole variable domain EAGVVQSPRYKIIEKKQPVAFWCNPISGHNTLYWYLQNLGQGPELLIRYENEEAVDDSQLPKDRFSAERLKGVDSTLKIQPAELGDSAVYLCASSLLDDEQYFGPGTRLTVT.

The chain combines TRBV21-1 with TRBJ1-5; the D segment call TRBD1 is taken from the table without a DNA check. TRBV21-1 is a pseudogene. CDR3 length: 17 residues. The CDR3 DNA reads TGTGCCAGCAGCAAAGTCGGGACAGGGGGCAAGGTGGAGCCCCAGCATTTT. Its translation is CASSKVGTGGKVEPQHF.

The rearrangement links TRBV19 to TRBJ1-5; no firm D call. Germline V gene lookup returns CDR1 LNHDA and CDR2 SQIVND (reference sequence). V was pared by 6 bases and J by 5 bases, with 17 bases between. The CDR3 runs 15 residues. The CDR3 region is CASSDPSLGYQPQHF. CDR3 in DNA: TGTGCCAGTAGCGACCCCTCCTTGGGTTATCAGCCCCAGCATTTT.

The chain has TRBV2 and TRBJ1-5; D is ambiguous. The CDR3 loop spans 14 amino acids. Looked up from germline, CDR1 is SNHLY and CDR2 is FYNNEI. The germline V and J ends were trimmed by 4 bases and 6 bases, with 13 bases remaining between them. Written as DNA, the CDR3 is TGTGCCAGCAGTGCCCTCGGGATTTCTCAGCCCCAGCATTTT. Protein sequence: CASSALGISQPQHF.

The chain has TRBV6-5 and TRBJ1-5; TRBD1 agrees at 8 bases. The CDR3 totals 15 residues. Germline loops: CDR1 MNHEY, CDR2 SVGAGI. The V and J ends lost 6 bases and 5 bases, in that order; junction bases with no gene match: 9. The CDR3 loop reads CASSLTGQGHQPQHF. CDR3 coding DNA: TGTGCCAGCAGCCTTACTGGACAGGGCCATCAGCCCCAGCATTTT.